A selection of T cell receptor beta chains follows, all from one sample in a study of OX40 agonist ivuxolimab in advanced cancers. Profiling relied on immunoSEQ multiplex PCR, and the TCRdb table lists in-frame clones only, not all of them. Of tens of thousands of clones detected, approximately 90% appear once; the ten largest clones hold under 0.45%. The input for sequencing was CD4+ or CD8+ T cells sorted from blood, taken in a trial of the OX40 agonist ivuxolimab. All receptors derive from an adult with an advanced solid tumor such as melanoma, head and neck, liver or kidney cancer. CDR3s include the opening cysteine and the closing phenylalanine or tryptophan. D genes are given only for firm matches. Size is stated for part of the rows, as once, few or many counts, or as a class when the clone is expanded.

cdr3_aa | cdr3_nt | j_call | d_call | v_call | clone_size
CASSLYIAGESRNEQFF | TGTGCCAGCAGCTTATATATTGCGGGAGAGTCACGCAATGAGCAGTTCTTC | TRBJ2-1 | TRBD2 | TRBV5-6 | NA
CASSVGDRGRQETQYF | TGTGCCAGCAGTGTCGGTGACAGGGGACGACAAGAGACCCAGTACTTC | TRBJ2-5 | TRBD1 | TRBV2 | NA
CASSQGTSGNLPTEQFF | TGTGCCAGCAGCCAGGGGACTAGCGGAAACCTACCAACCGAGCAGTTCTTC | TRBJ2-1 | TRBD2 | TRBV5-4 | NA
CASSLGDIHYGYTF | TGTGCCAGCAGCTTGGGGGACATCCACTATGGCTACACCTTC | TRBJ1-2 | NA | TRBV7-9 | NA
CAWSGNGVSYNEQFF | TGTGCCTGGAGCGGGAACGGGGTCTCCTACAATGAGCAGTTCTTC | TRBJ2-1 | NA | TRBV30 | NA
CASSSEQGMQYF | TGTGCCAGCAGCTCGGAACAGGGGATGCAGTACTTC | TRBJ2-7 | TRBD1 | TRBV11-3 | few
CASSSLAAYGYTF | TGTGCCAGCAGCTCCCTCGCCGCCTATGGCTACACCTTC | TRBJ1-2 | NA | TRBV5-5 | NA
CAWSTPTGSDTQYF | TGTGCCTGGAGTACGCCGACAGGTTCAGATACGCAGTATTTT | TRBJ2-3 | NA | TRBV30 | NA
CASSQVGRNQPQHF | TGCGCCAGCAGCCAAGTGGGACGAAATCAGCCCCAGCATTTT | TRBJ1-5 | NA | TRBV4-1 | NA
CAALPRGRGNTIYF | TGTGCCGCCCTCCCGCGGGGTCGTGGAAACACCATATATTTT | TRBJ1-3 | NA | TRBV30 | NA
CASSSFERELYEQYF | TGTGCCAGCAGCTCGTTCGAGCGGGAGTTATACGAGCAGTACTTC | TRBJ2-7 | TRBD2 | TRBV7-9 | NA
CASSSDYGYTF | TGTGCCAGCAGTTCCGACTATGGCTACACCTTC | TRBJ1-2 | NA | TRBV6-5 | NA
CASSIEGGGRADAAKNIQYF | TGTGCCAGTAGTATTGAAGGAGGCGGGAGGGCCGACGCAGCCAAAAACATTCAGTACTTC | TRBJ2-4 | TRBD2 | TRBV19 | NA
CASSEVGPGKLFF | TGCGCCAGCAGTGAGGTCGGGCCTGGAAAACTGTTTTTT | TRBJ1-4 | NA | TRBV10-2 | once
CSVSQGALTGANVLTF | TGCAGCGTGTCACAGGGGGCGCTTACTGGGGCCAACGTCCTGACTTTC | TRBJ2-6 | TRBD1 | TRBV29-1 | NA
CASSAGSSNEQFF | TGTGCCAGCAGTGCGGGGAGTTCCAATGAGCAGTTCTTC | TRBJ2-1 | NA | TRBV27 | NA
CASSALTRGEQFF | TGTGCCAGCAGCGCCCTCACCCGGGGGGAGCAGTTCTTC | TRBJ2-1 | NA | TRBV9 | NA
CAISDPGLAGPYEQYF | TGTGCCATCAGTGATCCAGGACTAGCGGGCCCCTACGAGCAGTACTTC | TRBJ2-7 | TRBD2 | TRBV10-3 | NA
CASSIVKTSGSGYTQYF | TGTGCCAGTAGTATAGTTAAGACTAGCGGGAGCGGTTATACGCAGTATTTT | TRBJ2-3 | TRBD2 | TRBV19 | NA
CASRGGSGAYEQYF | TGCGCCAGCAGGGGCGGGAGTGGCGCCTACGAGCAGTACTTC | TRBJ2-7 | TRBD2 | TRBV5-1 | few
CASRLTSYSNQPQHF | TGTGCCAGCAGACTGACCTCTTATAGCAATCAGCCCCAGCATTTT | TRBJ1-5 | NA | TRBV2 | NA
CASSLGVPSYNEQFF | TGTGCCAGCAGCTTGGGGGTCCCCTCCTACAATGAGCAGTTCTTC | TRBJ2-1 | NA | TRBV5-6 | once
CASSLPLSYAEASTDTQYF | TGTGCCAGCAGCTTACCTTTAAGCTACGCGGAGGCTAGCACAGATACGCAGTATTTT | TRBJ2-3 | NA | TRBV7-9 | few
CASSYGDRAGSGANVLTF | TGTGCCAGCAGTTATGGGGACAGGGCCGGCTCTGGGGCCAACGTCCTGACTTTC | TRBJ2-6 | TRBD1 | TRBV27 | NA
CASSSRISEAFF | TGTGCCAGCAGTTCTAGGATCAGTGAAGCTTTCTTT | TRBJ1-1 | NA | TRBV7-9 | NA
CASSLRGTPVSTGELFF | TGCGCCAGCAGCTTGCGTGGGACTCCTGTATCCACCGGGGAGCTGTTTTTT | TRBJ2-2 | NA | TRBV5-1 | NA
CASRVAGGVYEQFF | TGTGCCAGCAGGGTAGCGGGAGGTGTCTATGAGCAGTTCTTC | TRBJ2-1 | TRBD2 | TRBV6-5 | NA
CATSSGRAKDEQFF | TGCGCCACCTCAAGCGGGAGGGCCAAGGATGAGCAGTTCTTC | TRBJ2-1 | TRBD2 | TRBV10-1 | NA
CAWSSLRSGSFGYTF | TGTGCCTGGAGTAGCCTTAGGTCGGGGTCGTTCGGCTACACCTTC | TRBJ1-2 | NA | TRBV30 | NA
CASSQGNQPQHF | TGTGCCAGTTCACAGGGAAATCAGCCCCAGCATTTT | TRBJ1-5 | NA | TRBV19 | NA
CASSFPGASVGELFF | TGTGCCAGCAGTTTTCCGGGGGCTTCGGTCGGGGAGCTGTTTTTT | TRBJ2-2 | NA | TRBV27 | NA
CASSLEGNSPLHF | TGTGCCAGCAGCTTAGAGGGGAATTCACCCCTCCACTTT | TRBJ1-6 | NA | TRBV7-9 | NA
CASSYPGVRAEAFF | TGTGCCAGCAGTTACCCAGGGGTGAGGGCTGAAGCTTTCTTT | TRBJ1-1 | NA | TRBV6-6 | NA
CASSSGLDNEQFF | TGTGCCAGCAGTTCGGGGCTGGACAATGAGCAGTTCTTC | TRBJ2-1 | NA | TRBV6-6 | NA
CAGGGRETQYF | TGTGCTGGCGGCGGGAGGGAGACCCAGTACTTC | TRBJ2-5 | TRBD2 | TRBV12-5 | NA
CASSLNDYEQYF | TGTGCCAGCAGCTTAAACGACTACGAGCAGTACTTC | TRBJ2-7 | NA | TRBV7-9 | once
CASRGASGQRNEQFF | TGTGCCAGCAGAGGGGCTAGCGGCCAAAGGAATGAGCAGTTCTTC | TRBJ2-1 | TRBD2 | TRBV6-6 | few